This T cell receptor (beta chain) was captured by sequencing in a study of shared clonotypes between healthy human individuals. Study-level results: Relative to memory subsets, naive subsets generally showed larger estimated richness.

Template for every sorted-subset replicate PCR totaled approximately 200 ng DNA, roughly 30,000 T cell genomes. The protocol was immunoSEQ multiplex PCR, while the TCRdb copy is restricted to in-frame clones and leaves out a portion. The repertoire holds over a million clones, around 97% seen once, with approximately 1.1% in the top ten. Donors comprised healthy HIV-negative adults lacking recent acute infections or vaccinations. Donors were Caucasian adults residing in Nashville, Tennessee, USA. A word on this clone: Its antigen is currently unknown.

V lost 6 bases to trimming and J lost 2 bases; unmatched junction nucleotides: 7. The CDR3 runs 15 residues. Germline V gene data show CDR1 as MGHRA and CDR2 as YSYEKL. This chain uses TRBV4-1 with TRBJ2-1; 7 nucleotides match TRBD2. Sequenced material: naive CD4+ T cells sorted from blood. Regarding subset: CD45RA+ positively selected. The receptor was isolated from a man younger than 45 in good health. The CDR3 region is CASSHAGDPYNEQFF. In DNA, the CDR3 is TGCGCCAGCAGTCATGCGGGAGATCCCTACAATGAGCAGTTCTTC.